This T cell receptor (beta chain) was recorded in a study of cytomegalovirus exposure and HLA in healthy donors. Primers included in the PCR were 60 Vbeta and 13 Jbeta primers. The protocol was immunoSEQ multiplex PCR, while the TCRdb copy is restricted to in-frame clones and leaves out a portion. The repertoire holds some 220,000 clones, with 70% to 85% as singletons. The sample holds a few counts of this clone. The sample has other DNA sequences that encode this CDR3 too. This CDR3 is built from 15 residues. The V end lost 4 bases, the J end lost 5 bases, and 18 bases lay between the germline ends. Germline CDR1 and CDR2: SQVTM and ANQGSEA.

The sequence was obtained from a woman in her forties in good health and CMV-seronegative. The specimen sequenced was PBMCs. The chain links TRBV29-1 to TRBJ2-1, with a tentative D call TRBD2 (5 bases). CDR3 sequence: CSVGGLLVPDNEQFF. The DNA for the CDR3 is TGCAGCGTTGGAGGTCTACTAGTCCCCGACAATGAGCAGTTCTTC.